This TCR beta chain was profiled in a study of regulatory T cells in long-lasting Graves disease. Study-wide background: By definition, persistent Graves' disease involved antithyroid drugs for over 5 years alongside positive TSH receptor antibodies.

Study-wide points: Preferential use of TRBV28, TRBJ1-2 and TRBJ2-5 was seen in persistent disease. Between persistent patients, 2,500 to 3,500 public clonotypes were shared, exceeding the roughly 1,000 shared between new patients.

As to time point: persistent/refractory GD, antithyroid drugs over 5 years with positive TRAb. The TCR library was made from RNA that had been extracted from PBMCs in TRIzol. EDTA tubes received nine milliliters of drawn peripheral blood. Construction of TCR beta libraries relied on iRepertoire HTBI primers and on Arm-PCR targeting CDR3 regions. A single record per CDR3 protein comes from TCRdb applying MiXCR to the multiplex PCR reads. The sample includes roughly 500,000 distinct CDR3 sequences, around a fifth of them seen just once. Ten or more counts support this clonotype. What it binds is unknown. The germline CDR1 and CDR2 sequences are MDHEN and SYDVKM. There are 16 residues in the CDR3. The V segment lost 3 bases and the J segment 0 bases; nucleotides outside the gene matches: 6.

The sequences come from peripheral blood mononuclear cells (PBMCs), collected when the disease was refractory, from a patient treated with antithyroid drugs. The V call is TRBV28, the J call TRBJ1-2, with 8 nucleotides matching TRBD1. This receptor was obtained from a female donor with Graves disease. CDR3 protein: CASSLADRDANYGYTF. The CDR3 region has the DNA TGTGCCAGCAGTTTGGCGGACAGGGACGCTAACTATGGCTACACCTTC.